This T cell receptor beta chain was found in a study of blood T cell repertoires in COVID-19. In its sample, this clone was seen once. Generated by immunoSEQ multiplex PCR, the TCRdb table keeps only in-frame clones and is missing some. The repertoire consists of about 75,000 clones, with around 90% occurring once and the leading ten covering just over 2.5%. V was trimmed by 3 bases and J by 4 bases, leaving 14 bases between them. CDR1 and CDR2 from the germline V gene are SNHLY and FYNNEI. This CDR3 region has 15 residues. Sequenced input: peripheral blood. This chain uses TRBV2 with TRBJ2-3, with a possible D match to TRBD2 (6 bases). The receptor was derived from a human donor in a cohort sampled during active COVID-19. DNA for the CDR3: TGTGCCAGCAGTGAGGGACTGGCCGCCGCAGATACGCAGTATTTT. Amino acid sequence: CASSEGLAAADTQYF. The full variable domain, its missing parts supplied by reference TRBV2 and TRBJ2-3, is EPEVTQTPSHQVTQMGQEVILRCVPISNHLYFYWYRQILGQKVEFLVSFYNNEISEKSEIFDDQFSVERPDGSNFTLKIRSTKLEDSAMYFCASSEGLAAADTQYFGPGTRLTVL.